The 14 T cell receptor beta chains below come from one sample, sequenced in a study of blood T cell repertoires in COVID-19. TCRdb's copy holds only in-frame clones and misses some; the assay was immunoSEQ multiplex PCR. Altogether 150,000 to 200,000 clones are present, roughly 90% being singletons, with the ten largest covering roughly a sixth. The specimen was peripheral blood. These receptors were collected from a man aged 60-69 years with active or convalescent COVID-19.

CDR3 nucleotides: TGTGCCAGCAGTGAACGAGGCGGGAGTAAAAACATTCAGTACTTC. Its protein is CASSERGGSKNIQYF. The V and J genes are TRBV6-1 and TRBJ2-4; TRBD2 matches at 7 bases. The CDR3 covers 15 residues. In germline, CDR1 is MNHNS, CDR2 SASEGT. Unmatched junction bases numbered 5, after V lost 2 bases and J lost 4 bases.

The chain employs TRBV19 and TRBJ1-1, with TRBD1 matching 9 bases. V was pared by 5 bases and J by 1 base, with 5 bases of the junction left unmatched. This CDR3 is 15 amino acids long. Germline CDR1 LNHDA, CDR2 SQIVND (reference sequence). The DNA for the CDR3 is TGTGCCAGTAGTCACCTGACAGGGGGGAACACTGAAGCTTTCTTT. Amino acid sequence: CASSHLTGGNTEAFF. The full variable domain, in which reference TRBV19 and TRBJ1-1 provide the parts outside the CDR3, is DGGITQSPKYLFRKEGQNVTLSCEQNLNHDAMYWYRQDPGQGLRLIYYSQIVNDFQKGDIAEGYSVSREKKESFPLTVTSAQKNPTAFYLCASSHLTGGNTEAFFGQGTRLTVV.

This chain joins TRBV7-9 and TRBJ1-6; D might be TRBD1 (5 bases). The V end lost 0 bases, the J end lost 7 bases, and 10 bases lay between the germline ends. The CDR3 contains 15 residues. CDR1 is SEHNR, CDR2 FQNEAQ, per germline (reference sequence). The DNA of the CDR3 is TGTGCCAGCAGCTTAGCACTGGGGGGAAATTCACCCCTCCACTTT. Translated, it gives CASSLALGGNSPLHF.

V is TRBV6-5 and J is TRBJ2-2; maybe TRBD2 (5 bases). The CDR3 has 15 residues. CDR1 is MNHEY, CDR2 SVGAGI, per germline. The V end was cut by 7 bases, the J end by 2 bases, with 14 bases between. CDR3 sequence (DNA): TGTGCCAGCAACGGGGTAGGGATTAACACCGGGGAGCTGTTTTTT. Encoded protein: CASNGVGINTGELFF.

The V and J genes are TRBV3-1 (or the pseudogene TRBV3-2) and TRBJ1-3, with a possible D match to TRBD1 (6 bases). Germline lookup yields CDR1 LGHDT and CDR2 YNNKEL (reference sequence). V was clipped by 3 bases and J by 1 base, with 10 bases between them. The CDR3 is 15 residues long. The CDR3 nucleotides read TGTGCCAGCAGCCACCTAGACAGGTCTGGAAACACCATATATTTT. It specifies CASSHLDRSGNTIYF.

The genes are TRBV24-1 and TRBJ2-2; possibly TRBD1 for D (6 bases). CDR3 length: 12 residues. Germline V CDR1 and CDR2: KGHDR, SFDVKD. Trimming left V 9 bases short and J 4 bases short, with 8 bases between. CDR3 DNA sequence: TGTGCCACCCGAGGGGGCACCGGGGAGCTGTTTTTT. Its translation is CATRGGTGELFF.

The chain recombines TRBV7-2 with TRBJ2-1; TRBD1 might be the D (5 bases). CDR1 and CDR2 (germline): SGHTA, FQGNSA. This CDR3 spans 15 amino acids. V was trimmed by 5 bases and J by 6 bases, leaving 17 bases between them. The CDR3 loop is CASSPAYRRGNEQFF. Written as DNA, the CDR3 is TGTGCCAGCAGCCCAGCCTACCGAAGGGGCAATGAGCAGTTCTTC.

The J gene is TRBJ1-5, the V gene TRBV6-5; the D gene is possibly TRBD1 (6 bases). CDR3 length: 16 amino acids. In germline, CDR1 is MNHEY, CDR2 SVGAGI. With 0 bases removed from V and 2 bases from J, the gap between germline ends came to 11 bases. CDR3 protein: CASSYSYRVGNQPQHF. CDR3 DNA sequence: TGTGCCAGCAGTTACTCTTACAGGGTGGGCAATCAGCCCCAGCATTTT.

J is TRBJ1-2 and V is TRBV10-2; 8 nucleotides agree with TRBD1. Germline V gene sequence: CDR1 WSHSY, CDR2 SAAADI. V lost 8 bases, J lost 1 base, and 6 bases stayed unmatched. The CDR3 sequence is 14 residues long. CDR3 coding DNA: TGCGCCAGCCAGAACAGGGGGAATAACTATGGCTACACCTTC. As protein: CASQNRGNNYGYTF.

This clone was observed once. The V gene is TRBV9, the J gene TRBJ2-3; weak D call: TRBD2 (5 bases). The CDR3 totals 17 residues. V gave up 5 bases and J gave up 6 bases, with 25 bases separating them. CDR1 and CDR2 from the germline V gene are SGDLS and YYNGEE. The CDR3 loop reads CASRPGHERINADTQYF. The CDR3 coding sequence is TGTGCCAGCAGACCCGGTCACGAGCGGATCAATGCTGATACGCAGTATTTT.

The J gene is TRBJ1-6, the V gene TRBV5-1, with no clear D. The CDR3 length is 15 residues. The germline gives CDR1 SGHRS, CDR2 YFSETQ. V shed 4 bases and J shed 12 bases, with 20 bases lying between them. The CDR3 is CASSASVPGTVPLHF. Here the CDR3 DNA reads TGCGCCAGCAGCGCGTCGGTACCCGGTACTGTACCCCTCCACTTT.

In this sample, this clone turned up a few times. The chain has TRBV10-2 and TRBJ2-1; unclear D gene. Germline values: CDR1 WSHSY, CDR2 SAAADI. The CDR3 sequence is 13 residues long. V gave up 3 bases and J gave up 4 bases, with 7 bases separating them. The CDR3 nucleotides are TGCGCCAGCAGTGAATGGGCGTACAATGAGCAGTTCTTC. This translates into CASSEWAYNEQFF.

This clone was recorded once. The CDR3: CASDMRRLNQPQHF. The CDR3 coding sequence is TGTGCCAGCGATATGCGGCGATTAAATCAGCCCCAGCATTTT. This chain connects TRBV7-2 to TRBJ1-5; the D is unclear. Trimming pared 8 bases from V and 4 bases from J, leaving 15 bases between. The CDR3 has 14 residues. Germline V gene data show CDR1 as SGHTA and CDR2 as FQGNSA.

The chain links TRBV7-9 to TRBJ1-4; D is unresolved. Looked up from germline, CDR1 is SEHNR and CDR2 is FQNEAQ (reference sequence). Deletions cut 1 base from V and 7 bases from J, with 19 bases between. The CDR3 extends over 17 amino acids. This chain's CDR3 is CASSLDSGTGLGEKLFF. CDR3 DNA sequence: TGTGCCAGCAGCTTAGACAGCGGTACGGGTTTGGGTGAAAAACTGTTTTTT.